The clone carrying this T cell receptor beta chain has more than one count but fewer than ten. Within the sample, other DNA sequences also encode this same CDR3. This entry is derived from a study of blood T cell repertoires in COVID-19. Study in general: Sample material is recorded as cDNA or gDNA derived from T cells, B-cell-depleted T cells, or PBMCs.

The J segment lost 0 bases and the V segment lost 1 base, leaving 3 bases of the junction unmatched. Germline V gene lookup returns CDR1 LGHDT and CDR2 YNNKEL (reference sequence). The length of the CDR3 is 15 residues. Sequencing used immunoSEQ multiplex PCR; TCRdb keeps in-frame clones, though not all of them. This table has about 62,000 clones, around nine tenths appearing once. Sequencing input: peripheral blood. The J gene is TRBJ2-7, the V gene TRBV3-1 (or the pseudogene TRBV3-2); 7 bases agree with TRBD2. This sequence was found in a human donor in a cohort sampled during active COVID-19. This chain's CDR3 is CASSQGLAGSYEQYF. CDR3 sequence (DNA): TGTGCCAGCAGCCAAGGATTAGCGGGCTCCTACGAGCAGTACTTC.